This TCR beta chain comes out of a study of T cell responses to AZD1222 COVID-19 vaccine. Whole-study results and caveats: Per reports, nearly half of all spike-specific TCRs target regions that are unmutated in variants. Most donors were white British, females outnumbered males, and clonal diversity was possibly underestimated. When two AZD1222 doses had been given, Spike-specific TCR breadth and depth rose.

Profiling relied on immunoSEQ multiplex PCR, and the TCRdb table lists in-frame clones only, not all of them. The sample includes some 99,000 clones, around nine tenths of them seen just once. In the case of this clone: Its antigen is undetermined.

V lost 0 bases, J lost 6 bases, and 13 bases lay in between. Germline V CDR1 and CDR2: SGHRS, YFSETQ. The CDR3 sequence is 16 residues long. J is TRBJ1-6 and V is TRBV5-1, with D unclear. The sequence came from an adult who received the AZD1222 COVID-19 vaccine. The sequenced sample was peripheral blood, obtained 28 days after the second AZD1222 dose. CDR3: CASSLDGSALNSPLHF. In DNA form, the CDR3 reads TGCGCCAGCAGCTTGGATGGATCCGCCCTTAATTCACCCCTCCACTTT.